This note documents a single T cell receptor beta chain sequence. V was clipped by 6 bases and J by 4 bases, with 7 bases between them. This CDR3 region has 12 residues. This entry belongs to a study of blood T cell repertoires in COVID-19. On the study more broadly: The United States, Italy and Spain supplied acute and convalescent COVID-19 samples.

Generated by immunoSEQ multiplex PCR, the TCRdb table keeps only in-frame clones and is missing some. Altogether roughly 200,000 clones are present, about 85% being singletons, with the ten largest covering 6.2%. Everyone who took part was roughly 18 to 100 years old, and they came from about two dozen US areas. The sample was PBMCs or T cells enriched from blood (not recorded which). The V and J genes are TRBV12-3 or TRBV12-4 and TRBJ1-5, with D uncertain. The sequence came from a man aged 35 to 55 who had recovered from COVID-19. This chain's CDR3 is CASRTGNQPQHF. The CDR3 DNA follows: TGTGCCAGCAGGACGGGGAATCAGCCCCAGCATTTT.